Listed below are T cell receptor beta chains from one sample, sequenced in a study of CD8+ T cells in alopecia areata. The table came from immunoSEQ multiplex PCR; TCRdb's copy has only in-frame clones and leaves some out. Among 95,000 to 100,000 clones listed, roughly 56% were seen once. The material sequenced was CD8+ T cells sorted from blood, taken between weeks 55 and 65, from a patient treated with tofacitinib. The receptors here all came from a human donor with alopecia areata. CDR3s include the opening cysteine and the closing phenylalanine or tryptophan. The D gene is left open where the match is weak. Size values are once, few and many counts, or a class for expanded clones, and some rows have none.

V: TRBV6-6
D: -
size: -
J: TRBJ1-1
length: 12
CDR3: CASSYSGAEAFF
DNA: TGTGCCAGCAGTTACTCAGGGGCTGAAGCTTTCTTT

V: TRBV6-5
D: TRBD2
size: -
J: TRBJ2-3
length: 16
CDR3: CASSYDWFGGTDTQYF
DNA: TGTGCCAGCAGTTATGACTGGTTCGGGGGGACAGATACGCAGTATTTT

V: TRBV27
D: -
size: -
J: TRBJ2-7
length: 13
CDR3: CASSPGGSYEQYF
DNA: TGTGCCAGCAGCCCGGGTGGGTCCTACGAGCAGTACTTC

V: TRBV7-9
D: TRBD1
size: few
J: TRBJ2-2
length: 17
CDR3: CASSPLRWTGTGGELFF
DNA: TGTGCCAGCAGCCCACTTCGTTGGACAGGGACCGGTGGGGAGCTGTTTTTT

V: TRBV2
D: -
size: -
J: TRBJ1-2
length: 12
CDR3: CASLRGNYGYTF
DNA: TGTGCGAGCCTGAGGGGCAACTATGGCTACACCTTC

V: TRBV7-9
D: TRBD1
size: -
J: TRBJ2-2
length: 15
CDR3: CASSYRDRGTGELFF
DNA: TGTGCCAGCAGCTACCGGGACAGGGGCACCGGGGAGCTGTTTTTT

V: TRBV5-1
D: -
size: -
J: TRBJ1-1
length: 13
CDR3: CASSPTGGAEAFF
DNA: TGCGCCAGCAGCCCAACCGGAGGAGCTGAAGCTTTCTTT

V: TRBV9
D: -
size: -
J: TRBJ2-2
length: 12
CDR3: CASSVRTGELFF
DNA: TGTGCCAGCAGCGTCCGGACCGGGGAGCTGTTTTTT

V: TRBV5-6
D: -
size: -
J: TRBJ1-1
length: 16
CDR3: CASSLGHRVGSTEAFF
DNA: TGTGCCAGCAGCCTTGGACACCGAGTGGGGTCCACTGAAGCTTTCTTT

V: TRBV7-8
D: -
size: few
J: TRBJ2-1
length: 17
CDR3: CASSHSRLAGSYNEQFF
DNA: TGTGCCAGCAGCCACAGCCGTTTGGCGGGCTCCTACAATGAGCAGTTCTTC

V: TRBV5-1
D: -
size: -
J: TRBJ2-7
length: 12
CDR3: CASSLSADEQYF
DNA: TGCGCCAGCAGCCTAAGCGCGGACGAGCAGTACTTC

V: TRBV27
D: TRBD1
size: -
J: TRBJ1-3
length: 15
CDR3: CASSLSQGPGNTIYF
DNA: TGTGCCAGCAGTTTATCACAGGGGCCTGGAAACACCATATATTTT

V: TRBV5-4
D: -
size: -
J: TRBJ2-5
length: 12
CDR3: CASSLYQETQYF
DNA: TGTGCCAGCAGCTTGTACCAAGAGACCCAGTACTTC

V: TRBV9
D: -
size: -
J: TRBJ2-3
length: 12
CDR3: CASSISRDTQYF
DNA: TGTGCCAGCAGCATATCTAGAGATACGCAGTATTTT

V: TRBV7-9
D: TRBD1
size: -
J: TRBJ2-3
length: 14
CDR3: CASSEDRGLDTQYF
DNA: TGTGCCAGCAGCGAGGACAGGGGGCTTGATACGCAGTATTTT

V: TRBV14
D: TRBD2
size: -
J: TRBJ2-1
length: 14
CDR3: CASSQASGGYEQFF
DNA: TGTGCCAGCAGCCAAGCTAGCGGGGGGTATGAGCAGTTCTTC

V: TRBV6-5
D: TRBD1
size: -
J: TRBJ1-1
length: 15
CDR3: CASSPNRGPNTEAFF
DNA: TGTGCCAGCAGTCCCAACAGGGGGCCTAACACTGAAGCTTTCTTT

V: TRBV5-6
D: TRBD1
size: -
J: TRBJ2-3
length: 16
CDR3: CASSSMTGGATDTQYF
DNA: TGTGCCAGCAGCTCGATGACAGGGGGCGCGACAGATACGCAGTATTTT

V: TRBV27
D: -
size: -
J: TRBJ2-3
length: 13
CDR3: CASSLLSGDTQYF
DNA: TGTGCCAGCAGTTTACTAAGCGGGGATACGCAGTATTTT

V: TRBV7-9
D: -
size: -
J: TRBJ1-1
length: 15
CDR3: CASSTRQQRETEAFF
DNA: TGTGCCAGCAGTACGAGACAGCAAAGAGAGACTGAAGCTTTCTTT

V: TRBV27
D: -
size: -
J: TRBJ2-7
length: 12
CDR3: CASTGRSYEQYF
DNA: TGTGCCAGCACAGGGAGGTCCTACGAGCAGTACTTC

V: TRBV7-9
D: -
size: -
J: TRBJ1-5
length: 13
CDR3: CASSLGEYQPQHF
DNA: TGTGCCAGCAGCTTAGGAGAATACCAGCCCCAGCATTTT

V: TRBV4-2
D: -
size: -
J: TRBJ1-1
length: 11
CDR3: CASRTAVEAFF
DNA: TGTGCCAGCAGGACAGCTGTTGAAGCTTTCTTT

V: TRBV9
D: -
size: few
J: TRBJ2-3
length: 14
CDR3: CASSVDGVTDTQYF
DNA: TGTGCCAGCAGCGTAGACGGAGTCACAGATACGCAGTATTTT

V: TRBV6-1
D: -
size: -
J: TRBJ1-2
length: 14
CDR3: CASSEQGSGYGYTF
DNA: TGTGCCAGCAGTGAGCAGGGGTCGGGCTATGGCTACACCTTC

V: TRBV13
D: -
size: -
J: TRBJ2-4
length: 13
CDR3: CASSLGQGGIQYF
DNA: TGTGCCAGCAGCTTAGGCCAGGGGGGCATTCAGTACTTC

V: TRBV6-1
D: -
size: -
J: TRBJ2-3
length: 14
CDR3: CASSDGGYTDTQYF
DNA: TGTGCCAGCAGTGACGGCGGATACACAGATACGCAGTATTTT

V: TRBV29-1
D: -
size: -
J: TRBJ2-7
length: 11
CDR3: CSVVRRYEQYF
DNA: TGCAGCGTTGTTAGGAGGTACGAGCAGTACTTC

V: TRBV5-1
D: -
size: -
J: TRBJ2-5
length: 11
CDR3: CASSSQETQYF
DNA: TGCGCCAGCAGCTCACAAGAGACCCAGTACTTC

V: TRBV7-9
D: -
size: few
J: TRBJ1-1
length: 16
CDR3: CASSPPTQGLDTEAFF
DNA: TGTGCCAGCAGCCCCCCCACACAGGGATTGGACACTGAAGCTTTCTTT

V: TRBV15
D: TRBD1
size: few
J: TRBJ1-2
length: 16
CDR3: CATSRDLGQGARGYTF
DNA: TGTGCCACCAGCAGAGATCTCGGACAGGGGGCCCGGGGCTACACCTTC

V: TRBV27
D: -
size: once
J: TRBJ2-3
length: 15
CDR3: CASSLVRGRTDTQYF
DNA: TGTGCCAGCAGTTTAGTTAGAGGGCGCACAGATACGCAGTATTTT

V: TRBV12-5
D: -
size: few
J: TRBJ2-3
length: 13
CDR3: CASTNLDTDTQYF
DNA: TGTGCTAGTACTAACCTAGACACAGATACGCAGTATTTT

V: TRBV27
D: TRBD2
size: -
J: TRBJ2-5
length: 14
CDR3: CASSLVAGVETQYF
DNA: TGTGCCAGCAGTTTAGTCGCGGGGGTGGAGACCCAGTACTTC

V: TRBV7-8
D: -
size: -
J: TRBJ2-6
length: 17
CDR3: CASVPFSRRPGANVLTF
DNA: TGTGCCAGCGTCCCTTTCTCCAGGCGTCCTGGGGCCAACGTCCTGACTTTC

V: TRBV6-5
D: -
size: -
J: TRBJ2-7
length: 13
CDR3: CASSLARDYEQYF
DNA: TGTGCCAGCAGCCTCGCCCGGGACTACGAGCAGTACTTC

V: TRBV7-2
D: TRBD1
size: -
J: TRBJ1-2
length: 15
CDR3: CASSLVRTGGYGYTF
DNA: TGTGCCAGCAGCTTAGTAAGGACAGGGGGCTATGGCTACACCTTC

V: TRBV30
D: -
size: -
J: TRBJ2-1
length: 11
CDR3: CAWSANNEQFF
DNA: TGTGCCTGGAGTGCAAATAATGAGCAGTTCTTC

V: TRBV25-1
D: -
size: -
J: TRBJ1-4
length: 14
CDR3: CASSAAGYNEKLFF
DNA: TGTGCCAGCAGTGCGGCAGGTTATAATGAAAAACTGTTTTTT

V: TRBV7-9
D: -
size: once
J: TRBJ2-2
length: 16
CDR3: CASSLLFDLNTGELFF
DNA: TGTGCCAGCAGCTTATTGTTCGACCTAAACACCGGGGAGCTGTTTTTT

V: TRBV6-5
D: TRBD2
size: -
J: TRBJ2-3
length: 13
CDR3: CASSPTSGDTQYF
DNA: TGTGCCAGCAGTCCGACTAGCGGAGATACGCAGTATTTT

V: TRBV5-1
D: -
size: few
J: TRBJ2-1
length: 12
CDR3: CASSRLIGEQFF
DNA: TGCGCCAGCAGCCGGCTAATCGGTGAGCAGTTCTTC

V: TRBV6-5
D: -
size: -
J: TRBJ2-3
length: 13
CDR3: CASSYSEGPEQYF
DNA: TGTGCCAGCAGTTACTCTGAGGGGCCTGAGCAGTATTTT

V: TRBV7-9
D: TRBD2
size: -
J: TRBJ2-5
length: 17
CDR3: CASSGRTSGGPGETQYF
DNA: TGTGCCAGCAGCGGGAGGACTAGCGGGGGGCCTGGGGAGACCCAGTACTTC

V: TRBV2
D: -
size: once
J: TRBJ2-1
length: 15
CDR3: CASTFGRQRHNEQFF
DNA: TGTGCCAGCACATTCGGACGACAGCGGCACAATGAGCAGTTCTTC

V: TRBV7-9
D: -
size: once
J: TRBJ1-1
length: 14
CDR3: CASSLEGMNTEAFF
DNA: TGTGCCAGCAGCTTAGAGGGGATGAACACTGAAGCTTTCTTT

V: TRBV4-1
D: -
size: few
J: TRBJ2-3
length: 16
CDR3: CASSQDEGEAGRTQYF
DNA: TGCGCCAGCAGCCAAGATGAGGGGGAGGCAGGGCGTACGCAGTATTTT

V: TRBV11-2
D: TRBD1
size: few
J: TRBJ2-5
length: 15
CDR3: CASSFSGQVQETQYF
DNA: TGTGCCAGCAGCTTCTCGGGACAGGTCCAAGAGACCCAGTACTTC

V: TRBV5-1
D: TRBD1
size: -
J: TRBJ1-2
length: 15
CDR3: CASSSDRGASYGYTF
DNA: TGCGCCAGCAGCTCGGACAGGGGCGCTTCCTATGGCTACACCTTC

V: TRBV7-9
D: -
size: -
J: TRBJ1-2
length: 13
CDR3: CASTVGARNGYTF
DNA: TGTGCCAGCACCGTTGGAGCCCGGAACGGCTACACCTTC

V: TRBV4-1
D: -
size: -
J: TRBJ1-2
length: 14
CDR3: CASSQDTVVYGYTF
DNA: TGCGCCAGCAGCCAAGATACGGTCGTCTATGGCTACACCTTC

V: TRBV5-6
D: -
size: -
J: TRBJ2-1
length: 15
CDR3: CASSSGLEPPNEQFF
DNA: TGTGCCAGCAGTTCGGGACTCGAGCCACCGAATGAGCAGTTCTTC